The present TCR beta chain was sequenced within a study of graft-versus-host responses after intestinal transplantation. In the study overall: The whole recipient group had anti-thymocyte globulin induction followed by tacrolimus and steroids for around three years.

Notes on this clone: What it binds is unknown. This sample includes further DNA sequences coding for the same CDR3.

Some clones are missing from TCRdb's copy, which holds only in-frame ones; the method was immunoSEQ multiplex PCR. Here the sample spans some 120,000 clones, approximately 94% being singletons. The study, taken as a whole, reports: Some patients had graft-donor T cell macrochimerism. In their allografts, the ratios of graft-versus-host to host-versus-graft T cell clones were high. There were GvH clones found in recipient marrow, and some of them appeared first in ileum or blood. HvG clone declines early post-transplant were associated with peak circulating GvH levels.

The CDR3 covers 15 residues. The V end was cut by 2 bases, the J end by 1 base, with 11 bases between. The V gene's germline CDR1 is WSHSY and CDR2 SAAADI. The chain carries TRBV10-2 and TRBJ1-1; D not resolved. The specimen comprised unstimulated CD4+ T cells sorted from spleen or lymph node cells, sampled before transplant. The clonotype originates from a human donor who was the organ donor for an intestinal transplant. This chain's CDR3 is CASSEGLSWNTEAFF. CDR3 sequence (DNA): TGCGCCAGCAGTGAGGGGCTATCATGGAACACTGAAGCTTTCTTT.